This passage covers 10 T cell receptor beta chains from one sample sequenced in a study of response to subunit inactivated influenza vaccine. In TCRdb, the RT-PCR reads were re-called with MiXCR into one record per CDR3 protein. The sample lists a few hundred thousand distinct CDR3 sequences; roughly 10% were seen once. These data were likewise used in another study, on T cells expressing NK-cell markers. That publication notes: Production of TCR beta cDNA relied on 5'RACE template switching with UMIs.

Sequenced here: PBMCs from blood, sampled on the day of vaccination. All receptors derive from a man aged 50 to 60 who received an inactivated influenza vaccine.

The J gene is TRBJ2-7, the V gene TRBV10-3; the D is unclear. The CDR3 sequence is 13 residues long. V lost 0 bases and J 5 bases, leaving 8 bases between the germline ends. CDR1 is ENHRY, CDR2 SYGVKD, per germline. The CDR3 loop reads CAISESVDHEQYF. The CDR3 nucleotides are TGTGCCATCAGTGAGTCTGTCGACCACGAGCAGTACTTC.

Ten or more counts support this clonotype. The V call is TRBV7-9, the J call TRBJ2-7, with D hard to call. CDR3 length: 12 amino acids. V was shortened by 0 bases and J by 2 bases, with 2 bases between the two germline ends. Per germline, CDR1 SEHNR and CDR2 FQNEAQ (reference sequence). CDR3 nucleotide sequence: TGTGCCAGCAGCTTAGCCGCCTACGAGCAGTACTTC. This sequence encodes CASSLAAYEQYF.

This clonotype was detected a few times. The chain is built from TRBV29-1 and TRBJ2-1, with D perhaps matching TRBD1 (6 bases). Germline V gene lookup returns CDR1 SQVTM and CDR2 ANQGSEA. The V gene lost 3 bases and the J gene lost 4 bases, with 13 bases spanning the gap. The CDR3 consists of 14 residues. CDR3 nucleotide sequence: TGCAGCGTTGATGCTTGGGGACAATACAATGAGCAGTTCTTC. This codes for CSVDAWGQYNEQFF.

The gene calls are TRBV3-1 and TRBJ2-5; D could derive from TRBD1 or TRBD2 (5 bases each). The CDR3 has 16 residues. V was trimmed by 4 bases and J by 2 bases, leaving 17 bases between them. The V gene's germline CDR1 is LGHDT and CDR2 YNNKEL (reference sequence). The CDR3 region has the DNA TGTGCCAGCAGCCGGGACGGAGCACTGCAACAAGAGACCCAGTACTTC. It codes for CASSRDGALQQETQYF.

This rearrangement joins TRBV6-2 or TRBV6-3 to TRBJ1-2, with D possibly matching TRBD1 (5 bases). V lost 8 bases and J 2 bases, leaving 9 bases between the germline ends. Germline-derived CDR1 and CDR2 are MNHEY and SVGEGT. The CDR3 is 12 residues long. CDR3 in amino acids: CASSRDNYGYTF. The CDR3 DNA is TGTGCCAGCTCGCGGGACAACTATGGCTACACCTTC.

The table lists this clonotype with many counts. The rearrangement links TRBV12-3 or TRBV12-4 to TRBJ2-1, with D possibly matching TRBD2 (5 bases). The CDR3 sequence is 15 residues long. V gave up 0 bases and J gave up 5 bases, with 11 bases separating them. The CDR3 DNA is TGTGCCAGCAGTTTAGCAGGGAGATCCCACAATGAGCAGTTCTTC. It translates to CASSLAGRSHNEQFF.

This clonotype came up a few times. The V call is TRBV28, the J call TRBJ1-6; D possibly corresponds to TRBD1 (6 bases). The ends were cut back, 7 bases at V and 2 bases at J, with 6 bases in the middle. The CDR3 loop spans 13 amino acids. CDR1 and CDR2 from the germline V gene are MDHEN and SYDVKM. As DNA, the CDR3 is TGTGCCAGCACAGGGGCCTATAATTCACCCCTCCACTTT. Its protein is CASTGAYNSPLHF.

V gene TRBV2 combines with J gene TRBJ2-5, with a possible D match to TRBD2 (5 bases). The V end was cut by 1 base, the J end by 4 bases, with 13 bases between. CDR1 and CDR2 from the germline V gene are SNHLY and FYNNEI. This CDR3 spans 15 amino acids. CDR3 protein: CASSEGTLSGETQYF. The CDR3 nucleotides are TGTGCCAGCAGTGAAGGGACTCTATCGGGAGAGACCCAGTACTTC.

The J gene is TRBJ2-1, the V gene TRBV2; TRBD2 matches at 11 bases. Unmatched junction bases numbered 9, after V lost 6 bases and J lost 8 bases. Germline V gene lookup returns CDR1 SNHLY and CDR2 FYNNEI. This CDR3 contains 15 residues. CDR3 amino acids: CASSLSGRAVYEQFF. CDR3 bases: TGTGCCAGCAGCCTTAGCGGGAGGGCCGTCTATGAGCAGTTCTTC.

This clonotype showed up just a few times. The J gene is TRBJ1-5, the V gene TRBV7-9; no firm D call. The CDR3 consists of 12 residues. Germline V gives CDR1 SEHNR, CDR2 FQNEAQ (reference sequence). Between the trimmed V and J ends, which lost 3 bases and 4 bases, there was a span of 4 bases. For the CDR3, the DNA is TGTGCCAGCAGCTTTAATAATCAGCCCCAGCATTTT. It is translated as CASSFNNQPQHF.